This paragraph reports one T cell receptor beta chain. With sequencing, the targeted depth ranged from 1 in 200,000 to 1 in 1 million T cells. Repertoires were generated with immunoSEQ multiplex PCR, while TCRdb's copy carries only in-frame clones and drops some. The sample includes 55,000 to 85,000 clones, about nine tenths of them seen just once. This specimen comes from a study of cytotoxic CD8 clonotypes in ibrutinib-treated CLL. Germline V gene lookup returns CDR1 MNHEY and CDR2 SVGAGI. CDR3 length: 14 amino acids. Deletions cut 5 bases from V and 4 bases from J, with 11 bases between. The receptor comes from a human donor with chronic lymphocytic leukemia. The chain employs TRBV6-5 and TRBJ1-4; TRBD1 is a possible D gene (6 bases). Sequenced material: PBMCs, taken after 12 months of ibrutinib treatment. This chain's CDR3 is CASSGGLSNEKLFF. The CDR3 bases are TGTGCCAGCAGTGGGGGGCTTAGTAATGAAAAACTGTTTTTT.